This TCR beta chain derives from a study of CD8+ T cells in alopecia areata (dated by TCRdb to the late 2010s). Some background on the complete study: Treated patients were enrolled in an open-label pilot trial of oral tofacitinib, 5 to 10 mg twice daily, for moderate-to-severe alopecia areata. Tofacitinib was given for 6 to 18 months, followed by 6 months of follow-up off drug to assess delayed response and recurrence. To study T cell clonal expansion in alopecia areata, the researchers applied high-throughput TCRbeta sequencing to both the C3H/HeJ mouse model and human patients. Human TCRbeta sequencing covered scalp tissue and sorted CD4+ and CD8+ peripheral blood T cells from patchy and totalis/universalis alopecia areata patients and healthy controls. Patients on tofacitinib were biopsied at baseline and after 4 and 24 weeks of treatment, and several of the patients also had a later scalp biopsy. Scalp clonality was compared among normal scalp (n=4), patchy alopecia areata scalp (n=8), and alopecia totalis/universalis scalp (n=8). RNA came from the PAXgene miRNA kit for fixed scalp, the miRNeasy kit for PBMCs, and the RNeasy kit for mouse skin. Amplification of TCRbeta CDR3 regions was done by immunoSEQ multiplex PCR using 35 Vbeta forward primers and 13 Jbeta reverse primers. What the study reported, not specific to this receptor: Shared TCR sequences between patients were less evident than in mice, which may be partly attributable to HLA diversity in the patient population. Higher clonality and more expanded CD8+ clones were observed in lesional scalp than in normal scalp, particularly in alopecia totalis/universalis, a finding suggestive of antigenic drive. Unlike mouse skin, where gammadelta T cells dominate, normal human skin contains resident alphabeta T cells that get sequenced too, which complicates analysis of the scalp TCR repertoire.

Comment on this clone: Which antigen it targets is not known. No much larger clone exists at a distance of one base, and base qualities are not known.

Lesional scalp punch biopsies and peripheral blood were collected from alopecia areata patients. Human scalp biopsies were fixed immediately in PAXgene tissue containers. From a lookup of the germline V gene, CDR1 and CDR2 are SGHAT and FQNNGV. Between the V and J ends, shortened by 6 bases and 6 bases respectively, the junction contains 15 bases. The CDR3 starts with the cysteine, ends with the phenylalanine, and has 13 residues. The CDR3 DNA has 39 bases and is translated from base 1. Libraries were constructed by the immunoSEQ multiplex PCR assay. For TCR sequencing, RNA was extracted from every sample and reverse transcribed into cDNA to serve as template. SuperScript III was used to make first-strand cDNA, primed with a 2:1 mix of oligo-dT and random hexamers. A synthetic immune receptor repertoire was used to gauge amplification bias, and whatever bias remained was removed computationally. Under the source paper's analysis protocol: Raw reads were preprocessed to remove errors, and CDR3 was defined by IMGT conventions from the conserved cysteine to phenylalanine. Clonality was calculated as 1 minus Shannon entropy normalized by log2 of the number of productive unique TCRs. CD4 or CD8 identity of scalp clones was inferred by cross-referencing scalp TCRbeta sequences with sorted blood CD4 and CD8 repertoires. In its TCRdb copy, this immuneACCESS table keeps in-frame sequences only and misses some clones. Where compared with another copy, unresolved V genes explain less than half of these, and the others have no known cause. That table gives V, J and clone size, and the DNA gave D and trimming. This sample is represented by 10,000 to 15,000 clones; around three fifths of them were singletons. The ten largest clones represent 10% to 15% of the sample.

Recombination connected TRBV11-2 to TRBJ2-7; no D gene is confidently identified. This TCR was recovered from a human donor with alopecia areata. Specimen: skin. DNA sequence: TGTGCCAGCAGTCTATTGGACCCCGGCGAGCAGTACTTC. Translation gives CASSLLDPGEQYF.